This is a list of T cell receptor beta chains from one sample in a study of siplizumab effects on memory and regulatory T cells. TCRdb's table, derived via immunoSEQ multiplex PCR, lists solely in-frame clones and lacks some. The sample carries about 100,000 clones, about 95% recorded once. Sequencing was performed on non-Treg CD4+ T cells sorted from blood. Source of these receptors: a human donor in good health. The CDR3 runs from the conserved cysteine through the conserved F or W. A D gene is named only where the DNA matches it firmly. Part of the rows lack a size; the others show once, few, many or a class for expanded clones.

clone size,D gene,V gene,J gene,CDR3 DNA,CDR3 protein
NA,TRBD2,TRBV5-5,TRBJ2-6,TGTGCCAGCAGCATGAGCGGGAGGGCCTCGCTGGGGGCCAACGTCCTGACTTTC,CASSMSGRASLGANVLTF
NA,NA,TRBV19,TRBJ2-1,TGTGCCAGTAGTATAGGTTCAGGGCGTAGGTACAATGAGCAGTTCTTC,CASSIGSGRRYNEQFF
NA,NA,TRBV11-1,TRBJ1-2,TGTGCCAGCAGCTTATATACGGATGGCTACACCTTC,CASSLYTDGYTF
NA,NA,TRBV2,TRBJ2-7,TGTGCCAGCAAACCGGACACAGGAGCCTACGAGCAGTACTTC,CASKPDTGAYEQYF
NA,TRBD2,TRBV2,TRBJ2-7,TGTGCCAGCAGTTTGGGACTAGCGGGATCTCACGAGCAGTACTTC,CASSLGLAGSHEQYF
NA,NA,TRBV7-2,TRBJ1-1,TGTGCCAGCAGCTTAGTCGGAGTGGGACCGAACACTGAAGCTTTCTTT,CASSLVGVGPNTEAFF
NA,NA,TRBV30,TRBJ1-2,TGTGCCTGGAGTGTATCTACTAACTATGGCTACACCTTC,CAWSVSTNYGYTF
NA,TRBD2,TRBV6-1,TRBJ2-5,TGTGCCAGCATTTCCCTCCCGAGCGGGAGCGAGACCCAGTACTTC,CASISLPSGSETQYF
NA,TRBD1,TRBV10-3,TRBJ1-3,TGTGCCATCAGGGGGCCCGGGACAGGGTTCACCATATATTTT,CAIRGPGTGFTIYF
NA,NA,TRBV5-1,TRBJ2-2,TGCGCCAGCAGCTTGGAGGCAGGGAGGTACACCGGGGAGCTGTTTTTT,CASSLEAGRYTGELFF
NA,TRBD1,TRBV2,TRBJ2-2,TGTGCCAGCTCCGGGACAGGGTTTCTCGGGGAGCTGTTTTTT,CASSGTGFLGELFF
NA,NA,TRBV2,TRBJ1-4,TGTGCCAGCAGGCGGGGGCCACGAAATGAAAAACTGTTTTTT,CASRRGPRNEKLFF
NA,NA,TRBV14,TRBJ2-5,TGTGCCAGCAGCCGTTCGTACAGGCAAGAGACCCAGTACTTC,CASSRSYRQETQYF
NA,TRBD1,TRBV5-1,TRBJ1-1,TGCGCCAGCAGCTCGGCGACAGGGTCGGGCACTGAAGCTTTCTTT,CASSSATGSGTEAFF
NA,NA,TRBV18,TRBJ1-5,TGTGCCAGCTCACCAGGGACACGGCAGCCGCCCCAGCATTTT,CASSPGTRQPPQHF
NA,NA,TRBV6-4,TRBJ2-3,TGTGCCAGCAGTGACACGGGAGCGTCCACAGATACGCAGTATTTT,CASSDTGASTDTQYF
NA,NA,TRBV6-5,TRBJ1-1,TGTGCCAGCAGACCCTCAGGGAAGTACACTGAAGCTTTCTTT,CASRPSGKYTEAFF
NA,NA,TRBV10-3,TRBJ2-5,TGTGCCATCAGCCCGGGACGGCAAGAGACCCAGTACTTC,CAISPGRQETQYF
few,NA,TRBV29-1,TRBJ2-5,TGCAGCGTTGCGAGCAGGAGAGAGACCCAGTACTTC,CSVASRRETQYF
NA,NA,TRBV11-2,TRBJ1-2,TGTGCCAGCAGCCCCTCGCCCCCGGTGGACTCCGCCTTC,CASSPSPPVDSAF
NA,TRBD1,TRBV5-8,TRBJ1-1,TGTGCCGGAGGGACGGGACAGTTAAACACTGAAGCTTTCTTT,CAGGTGQLNTEAFF
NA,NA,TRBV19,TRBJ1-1,TGTGCCAGTAGTTCCGGCCAGAACACTGAAGCTTTCTTT,CASSSGQNTEAFF
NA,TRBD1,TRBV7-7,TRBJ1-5,TGTGCTAGCAGCTATAAGGGGGCTGCGGGTCAGCCCCAGCATTTT,CASSYKGAAGQPQHF
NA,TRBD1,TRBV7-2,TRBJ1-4,TGTGCCAGCAGCCCCGGGACAGTGAATGAAAAACTGTTTTTT,CASSPGTVNEKLFF
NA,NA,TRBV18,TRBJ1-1,TGTGCCAGCTCACCACTGGGCACTGAAGCTTTCTTT,CASSPLGTEAFF
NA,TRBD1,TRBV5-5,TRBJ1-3,TGTGCCAGCAGCCCCTTCGCTGGGACAGGGAGTTTTGAAAACACCATATATTTT,CASSPFAGTGSFENTIYF
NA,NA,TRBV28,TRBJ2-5,TGTGCCAGCAGCCAACAACTTAGGACCCAGTACTTC,CASSQQLRTQYF
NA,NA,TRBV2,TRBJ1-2,TGTGCCAGCAACAGGGTCGACTATGGCTACACCTTC,CASNRVDYGYTF
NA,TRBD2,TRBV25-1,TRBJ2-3,TGTGCCAGCAGTGAAGGAAGGCTAGCGGGCCCCACAGATACGCAGTATTTT,CASSEGRLAGPTDTQYF
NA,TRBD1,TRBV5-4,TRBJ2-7,TGTGCCAGCAGCTTGAGGGACAGGGAATCGGGGGAGCAGTACTTC,CASSLRDRESGEQYF
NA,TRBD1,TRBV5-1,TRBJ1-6,TGCGCCAGCAGCTTGGCCGACAGGGGAAGTTCACCCCTCCACTTT,CASSLADRGSSPLHF
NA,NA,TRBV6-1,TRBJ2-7,TGTGCCAGCTGTACTAAAGCTAGCGACACCTACGAGCAGTACTTC,CASCTKASDTYEQYF
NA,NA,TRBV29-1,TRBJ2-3,TGCAGCGTTGAAGACCCCGTAGATACGCAGTATTTT,CSVEDPVDTQYF
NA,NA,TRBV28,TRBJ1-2,TGTGCCAGCAGTTTTGGGGGAAGGGATGGCTACACCTTC,CASSFGGRDGYTF
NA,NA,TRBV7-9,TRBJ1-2,TGTGCCAGCAGCTTAGCGGGGTCTCTTAGCTATGGCTACACCTTC,CASSLAGSLSYGYTF
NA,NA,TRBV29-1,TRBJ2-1,TGCAGCGAGCAGGGTTTGAATGAGCAGTTCTTC,CSEQGLNEQFF
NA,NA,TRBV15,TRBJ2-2,TGTGCCACCAGCAGACCCGGGACCAGCACCGGGGAGCTGTTTTTT,CATSRPGTSTGELFF
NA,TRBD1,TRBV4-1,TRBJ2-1,TGCGCCAGCAGCCAACCGGGACAGGGGATTCGGCAGTTCTTC,CASSQPGQGIRQFF
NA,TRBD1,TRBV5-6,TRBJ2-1,TGTGCCAGCAGCTTCGGGACAGGGTTGTATGAGCAGTTCTTC,CASSFGTGLYEQFF
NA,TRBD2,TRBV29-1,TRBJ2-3,TGCAGCGCAGGGACTAGCGGCAGTATTTCAGATACGCAGTATTTT,CSAGTSGSISDTQYF